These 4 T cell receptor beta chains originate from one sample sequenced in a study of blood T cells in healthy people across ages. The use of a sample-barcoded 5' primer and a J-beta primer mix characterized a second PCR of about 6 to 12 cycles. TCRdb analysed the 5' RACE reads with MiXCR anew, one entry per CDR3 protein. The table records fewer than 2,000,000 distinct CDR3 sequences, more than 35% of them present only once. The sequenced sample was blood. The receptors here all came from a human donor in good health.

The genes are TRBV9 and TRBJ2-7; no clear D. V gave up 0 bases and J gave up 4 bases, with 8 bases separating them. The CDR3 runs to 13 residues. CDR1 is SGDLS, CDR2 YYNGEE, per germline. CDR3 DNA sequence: TGTGCCAGCAGCGTAGAGGTAGATTACGAGCAGTACTTC. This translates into CASSVEVDYEQYF.

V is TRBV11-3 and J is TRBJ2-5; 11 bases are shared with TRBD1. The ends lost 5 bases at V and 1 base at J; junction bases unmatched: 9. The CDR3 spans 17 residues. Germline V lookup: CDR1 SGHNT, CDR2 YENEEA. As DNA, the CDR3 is TGTGCCAGCAGCACCCGGACAGGGGGCCTCGGCCAAGAGACCCAGTACTTC. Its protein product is CASSTRTGGLGQETQYF.

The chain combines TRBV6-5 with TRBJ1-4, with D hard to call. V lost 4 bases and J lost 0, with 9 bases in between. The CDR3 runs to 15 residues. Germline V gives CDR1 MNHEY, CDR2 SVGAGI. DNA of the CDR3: TGTGCCAGCAGTTTGTGGAAGACAACTAATGAAAAACTGTTTTTT. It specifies CASSLWKTTNEKLFF.

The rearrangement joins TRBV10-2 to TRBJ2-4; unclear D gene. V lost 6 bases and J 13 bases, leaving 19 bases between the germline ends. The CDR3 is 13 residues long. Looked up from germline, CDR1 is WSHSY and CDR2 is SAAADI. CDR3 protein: CASRAPPLNEQYF. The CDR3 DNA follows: TGCGCCAGCAGAGCCCCTCCCCTCAATGAGCAGTACTTC.